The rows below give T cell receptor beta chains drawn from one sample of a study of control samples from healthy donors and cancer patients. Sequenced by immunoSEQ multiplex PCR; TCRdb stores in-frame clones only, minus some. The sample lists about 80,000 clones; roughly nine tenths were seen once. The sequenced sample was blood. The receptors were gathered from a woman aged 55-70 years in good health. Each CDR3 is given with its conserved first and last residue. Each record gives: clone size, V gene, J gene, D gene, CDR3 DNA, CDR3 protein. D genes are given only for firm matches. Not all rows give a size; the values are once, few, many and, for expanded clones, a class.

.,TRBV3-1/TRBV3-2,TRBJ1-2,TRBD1,TGTGCCAGCAGCCAAGGGCTGACAGGGGGTAACTATGGCTACACCTTC,CASSQGLTGGNYGYTF
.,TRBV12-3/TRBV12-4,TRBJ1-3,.,TGTGCCAGCAGCCGAGGTAGTGGAAACACCATATATTTT,CASSRGSGNTIYF
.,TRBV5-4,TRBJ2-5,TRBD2,TGTGCCAGCAGCTTGGTCCTTGTAGCGGGGGGAGCGCGGGAGACCCAGTACTTC,CASSLVLVAGGARETQYF
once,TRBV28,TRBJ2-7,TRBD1,TGTGCCAGCACAAGTCCGGGACAGAGTTTCTACGAGCAGTACTTC,CASTSPGQSFYEQYF
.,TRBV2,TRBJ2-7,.,TGTGCCAGCAGTGTGGGCTCCTACGAGCAGTACTTC,CASSVGSYEQYF
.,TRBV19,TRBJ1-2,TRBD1,TGTGCCAGTACTGACAGGGGGCTTGGGGGCTACACCTTC,CASTDRGLGGYTF
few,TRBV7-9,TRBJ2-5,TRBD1,TGTGCCAGCAGCTTAGGACAGGGCGGCCAAGAGACCCAGTACTTC,CASSLGQGGQETQYF
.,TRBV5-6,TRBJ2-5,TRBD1,TGTGCCAGCAGCTTCAGGGGGCCGGGAAAGACCCAGTACTTC,CASSFRGPGKTQYF
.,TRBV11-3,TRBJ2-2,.,TGTGCCAGCAGCTTCGTCCCAACCGGGGAGCTGTTTTTT,CASSFVPTGELFF
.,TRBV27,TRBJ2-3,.,TGTGCCAGCAGTCCAATCCCGGGACTGAGATCAGATACGCAGTATTTT,CASSPIPGLRSDTQYF
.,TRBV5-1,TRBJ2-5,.,TGCGCCAGCAGCTTAAAGGGGGAAGAGACCCAGTACTTC,CASSLKGEETQYF
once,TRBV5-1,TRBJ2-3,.,TGCGCCAGCAGCTCGCAGATTAGCACAGATACGCAGTATTTT,CASSSQISTDTQYF
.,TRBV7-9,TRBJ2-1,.,TGTGCCAGCAGCATTTTAATCGCGGCCGATGAGCAGTTCTTC,CASSILIAADEQFF
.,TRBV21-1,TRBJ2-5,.,TGTGCCAGCAGCAACGGGATGCGGGAAGAGACCCAGTACTTC,CASSNGMREETQYF
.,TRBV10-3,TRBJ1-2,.,TGTGCCACCTGGGGCAGCGAGGACTATGGCTACACCTTC,CATWGSEDYGYTF
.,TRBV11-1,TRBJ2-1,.,TGTGCCAGCAGCATCTCCGGGGCAAGGTCCTGGCAGTTCTTC,CASSISGARSWQFF
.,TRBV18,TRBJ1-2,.,TGTGCCAGCTCACCAACAGGAAACTATGGCTACACCTTC,CASSPTGNYGYTF
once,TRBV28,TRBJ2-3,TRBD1,TGTGCCAGCAGTTCCCCGGGACAGGGAACAGATACGCAGTATTTT,CASSSPGQGTDTQYF
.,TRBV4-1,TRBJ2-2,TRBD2,TGCGCCAGCAGCCTTCGGACTAGCGGGAACACCGGGGAGCTGTTTTTT,CASSLRTSGNTGELFF
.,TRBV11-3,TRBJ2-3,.,TGTGCCAGCAGCTCGGATCCCCAGGGTACGCAGTATTTT,CASSSDPQGTQYF
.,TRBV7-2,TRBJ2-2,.,TGTGCCAGCAGCCTGGGCGGGATTTTGGCCGGGGAGCTGTTTTTT,CASSLGGILAGELFF
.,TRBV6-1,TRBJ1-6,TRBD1,TGTGCCAGCAGTGACGACAGGGCTGATTCACCCCTCCACTTT,CASSDDRADSPLHF
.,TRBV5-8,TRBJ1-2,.,TGTGCCAGCAGCTTGCGCGGGGGCTACACCTTC,CASSLRGGYTF
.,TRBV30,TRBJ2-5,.,TGTGCCTGGAGTGTAACCCCGGAGACCCAGTACTTC,CAWSVTPETQYF
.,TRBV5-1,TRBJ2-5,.,TGCGCCAGCAGCTTTGGAGGGGGGGGCCGTCAAGAGACCCAGTACTTC,CASSFGGGGRQETQYF
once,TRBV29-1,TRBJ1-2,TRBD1,TGCAGCGTTGAGGGACAGGGTCATGGCTACACCTTC,CSVEGQGHGYTF
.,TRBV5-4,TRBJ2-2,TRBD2,TGTGCCAGCAGCTTCTTAGCGGGGGTGAACACCGGGGAGCTGTTTTTT,CASSFLAGVNTGELFF
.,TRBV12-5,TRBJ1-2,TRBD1,TGTGCTAGTGGTTTGGTACCTTTGGGGAGACAGGGTATACAATCTAACTATGGCTACACCTTC,CASGLVPLGRQGIQSNYGYTF
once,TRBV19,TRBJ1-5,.,TGTGCCAGTAGTATAGTTCGGGGAAATCAGCCCCAGCATTTT,CASSIVRGNQPQHF
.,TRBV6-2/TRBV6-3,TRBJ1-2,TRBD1,TGTGCCAGCAGTTACTCGGCGACAGGGGATAACTATGGCTACACCTTC,CASSYSATGDNYGYTF
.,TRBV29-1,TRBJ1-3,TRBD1,TGCAGCGTTGAAGATGAGAAGGACAGGGGGAACACCATATATTTT,CSVEDEKDRGNTIYF
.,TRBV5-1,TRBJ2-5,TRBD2,TGCGCCAGCAGCCCCCCCCGCGGGAGAGAGACCCAGTACTTC,CASSPPRGRETQYF
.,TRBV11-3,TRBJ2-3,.,TGTGCCAGCAGCCAGAGGGCCTATAGCACAGATACGCAGTATTTT,CASSQRAYSTDTQYF
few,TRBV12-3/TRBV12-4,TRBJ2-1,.,TGTGCCAGCAGAGGGAGTTCCTACAATGAGCAGTTCTTC,CASRGSSYNEQFF
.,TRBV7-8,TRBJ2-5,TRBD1,TGTGCCAGCAGCCGTTTGGGACAGATCCAAGAGACCCAGTACTTC,CASSRLGQIQETQYF
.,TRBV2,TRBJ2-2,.,TGTGCCAGCAGTACCGTCTGGGGCACCGGGGAGCTGTTTTTT,CASSTVWGTGELFF
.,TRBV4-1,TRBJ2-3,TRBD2,TGCGCCAGCAGAGTCGCGGGGGGAGCCCCAGATACGCAGTATTTT,CASRVAGGAPDTQYF
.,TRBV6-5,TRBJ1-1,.,TGTGCCAGCAGTTACTCAGGGCGGATAGCTTTCTTT,CASSYSGRIAFF
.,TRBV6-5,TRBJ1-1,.,TGTGCCAGCAGCTCCGGGGTTGATGAAGCTTTCTTT,CASSSGVDEAFF
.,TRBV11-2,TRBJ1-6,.,TGTGCCAGCAGCTTATTTGCGGTGGGGGGTTCACCCCTCCACTTT,CASSLFAVGGSPLHF
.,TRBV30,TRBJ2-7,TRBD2,TGTGCCTGGAGTTCTGGAGGGGGACTAGGCCCCTACGAGCAGTACTTC,CAWSSGGGLGPYEQYF
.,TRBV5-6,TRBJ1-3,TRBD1,TGTGCCAGCAGCCTGGAAAAGGGGGCGGGAAACACCATATATTTT,CASSLEKGAGNTIYF